The 24 T cell receptor beta chains below all came from one sample that was sequenced in a study of T cells in Graves' hyperthyroidism and ophthalmopathy. RNA transcripts gave rise to amplified TCR beta CDR3 regions. Researchers ran a first-round RT-PCR on the TCR CDR3 using the HTBI primer set. TCRdb re-derived calls from the multiplex PCR reads in MiXCR, one entry per CDR3 protein. The sample lists around 600,000 distinct CDR3 sequences; about a sixth were seen once. Sequenced sample: blood. The source of these receptors is a woman in her 40s with Graves' ophthalmopathy.

This clonotype was seen ten or more times. The gene calls are TRBV9 and TRBJ2-7; 10 nucleotides line up with TRBD1. This CDR3 comprises 15 residues. From germline, CDR1 is SGDLS and CDR2 YYNGEE. V was pared by 0 bases and J by 2 bases, with 2 bases of the junction left unmatched. The CDR3 sequence: CASSVAGQGAYEQYF. CDR3 nucleotide sequence: TGTGCCAGCAGCGTAGCCGGACAGGGGGCCTACGAGCAGTACTTC.

A remark on this clonotype: A much larger clonotype is one base distant, so this may be a read error. The chain uses TRBV6-1 and TRBJ2-7, with 10 bases matching TRBD1. The CDR3 consists of 15 residues. The trim removed 10 bases at V and 2 bases at J, leaving 11 bases unmatched. Germline loops: CDR1 MNHNS, CDR2 SASEGT. CDR3 nucleotide sequence: TGTGCCACAAACCCGAGACAGGGGGCAACCTACGAGCAGTACTTC. It encodes CATNPRQGATYEQYF.

This clonotype was counted between two and nine times. The chain couples TRBV6-2 or TRBV6-3 to TRBJ1-3, with a weak D call TRBD1 (5 bases). This CDR3 region has 15 residues. The V end lost 5 bases, the J end lost 0 bases, and 11 bases lay between the germline ends. Germline lookup yields CDR1 MNHEY and CDR2 SVGEGT. DNA of the CDR3: TGTGCCAGCAGTGCGGGGGAACCCTCTGGAAACACCATATATTTT. As protein: CASSAGEPSGNTIYF.

This clonotype was seen many times. The chain has TRBV2 and TRBJ2-3; TRBD2 agrees at 15 bases. In germline, CDR1 is SNHLY, CDR2 FYNNEI. The CDR3 contains 17 residues. The J segment lost 2 bases and the V segment lost 6 bases, leaving 6 bases of the junction unmatched. The DNA for the CDR3 is TGTGCCAGCAGGAAGGGACTAGCGGGAGGCCCCACAGATACGCAGTATTTT. It encodes CASRKGLAGGPTDTQYF.

This clonotype was seen repeatedly, ten times or more. The rearrangement uses TRBV5-1 and TRBJ2-1; D could derive from TRBD1 or TRBD2 (6 bases each). V lost 4 bases and J lost 8, with 13 bases in between. From germline, CDR1 is SGHRS and CDR2 YFSETQ. The CDR3 length is 13 residues. For the CDR3, the DNA is TGCGCCAGCAGCCTTAGGAGGGGGGATGAGCAGTTCTTC. Its translation is CASSLRRGDEQFF.

This clonotype came up a few times. This chain uses TRBV20-1 with TRBJ2-1; a weak D match, TRBD1 (6 bases). Trimming removed 5 bases at V and 4 bases at J, with 9 bases between. The CDR3 is made up of 12 amino acids. Germline CDR1 is DFQATT and CDR2 is SNEGSKA (reference sequence). The CDR3 DNA follows: TGCAGTGCTTCTGACAGGTACAATGAGCAGTTCTTC. It encodes CSASDRYNEQFF.

The chain recombines TRBV27 with TRBJ2-1; D remains unclear. This CDR3 has 15 residues. Germline values: CDR1 MNHEY, CDR2 SMNVEV (reference sequence). The ends were cut back, 0 bases at V and 7 bases at J, with 13 bases in the middle. In nucleotides, the CDR3 is TGTGCCAGCAGTTTATCAGGGTTTGGGGAAAATGAGCAGTTCTTC. Protein product: CASSLSGFGENEQFF.

This clonotype occurred many times. The chain links TRBV7-9 to TRBJ2-7, with 9 bases matching TRBD1. From germline, CDR1 is SEHNR and CDR2 FQNEAQ (reference sequence). The CDR3 runs to 16 residues. Trimming removed 5 bases from V and 4 bases from J; junction bases left unmatched: 12. The CDR3 bases are TGTGCCAGCAGCCAACCCAGACAGGGGGGCTCGTACGAGCAGTACTTC. As protein: CASSQPRQGGSYEQYF.

This clonotype has at least ten counts. This chain joins TRBV19 and TRBJ1-1, with TRBD1 as a possible D gene (5 bases). The V end was cut by 7 bases, the J end by 6 bases, with 12 bases between. CDR3 length: 12 residues. CDR1 is LNHDA, CDR2 SQIVND, per germline (reference sequence). The CDR3 loop is CASKAAGAEAFF. The CDR3 DNA reads TGTGCCAGTAAGGCGGCGGGGGCTGAAGCTTTCTTT.

In its sample, this clonotype was seen many times. V gene TRBV5-1 combines with J gene TRBJ2-3; 12 bases align to TRBD2. Per the germline V gene, CDR1 is SGHRS and CDR2 is YFSETQ. The CDR3 is made up of 16 amino acids. The V gene end was trimmed by 4 bases and the J gene end by 2 bases; junction bases not matched to a gene: 5. CDR3 amino acids: CASSLTSGGNTDTQYF. DNA of the CDR3: TGCGCCAGCAGCCTGACTAGCGGGGGAAACACAGATACGCAGTATTTT.

A few counts support this clonotype. The rearrangement links TRBV20-1 to TRBJ2-5; 13 bases are shared with TRBD2. The V and J ends lost 8 bases and 5 bases, in that order; junction bases with no gene match: 5. The CDR3 is 13 amino acids. The germline CDR1 and CDR2 sequences are DFQATT and SNEGSKA (reference sequence). CDR3 loop: CSSTSGGAETQYF. CDR3 coding DNA: TGCAGTTCCACTAGCGGGGGGGCTGAGACCCAGTACTTC.

This clonotype was detected ten times or more. The chain couples TRBV6-1 to TRBJ2-7; no clear D. The V and J ends lost 10 bases and 0 bases respectively, with 13 bases between them. CDR3 length: 13 amino acids. Germline V gene data show CDR1 as MNHNS and CDR2 as SASEGT. The CDR3 DNA follows: TGTGCCACCGAGGCCCCGGGCTCCTACGAGCAGTACTTC. Translating gives CATEAPGSYEQYF.

The table lists this clonotype with many counts. The rearrangement joins TRBV28 to TRBJ2-7, with 8 nucleotides matching TRBD1. The junction had 4 bases not matched to a gene; V was cut back by 1 base and J by 5 bases. This CDR3 is built from 14 residues. Germline V gene lookup returns CDR1 MDHEN and CDR2 SYDVKM. The CDR3 sequence: CASSLSGQGNEQYF. The CDR3 bases are TGTGCCAGCAGTTTATCCGGACAGGGTAACGAGCAGTACTTC.

This clonotype has only a few counts. The chain employs TRBV4-1 and TRBJ2-1; 7 bases match TRBD1. Germline V CDR1 and CDR2: MGHRA, YSYEKL. The CDR3 covers 14 residues. Trimming cost V 2 bases and J 6 bases; bases outside gene matches: 4. The chain's CDR3 is CASSQLTGSNEQFF. The CDR3 bases are TGCGCCAGCAGCCAATTGACAGGGAGCAATGAGCAGTTCTTC.

Only a few counts were recorded for this clonotype. One end of the junction varies from germline; a read error may be responsible. The chain carries TRBV19 and TRBJ2-1; D call uncertain. Germline CDR1 LNHDA, CDR2 SQIVND (reference sequence). The CDR3 extends over 13 amino acids. This chain's CDR3 is CASSITQYNEQFF. CDR3 in DNA: TGTGCCAGTAGTATAACCCAGTACAACGAGCAGTTCTTC. The variable domain in full, with the rest retrieved from reference TRBV19 and TRBJ2-1, is DGGITQSPKYLFRKEGQNVTLSCEQNLNHDAMYWYRQDPGQGLRLIYYSQIVNDFQKGDIAEGYSVSREKKESFPLTVTSAQKNPTAFYLCASSITQYNEQFFGPGTRLTVL.

This clonotype was counted between two and nine times. This chain joins TRBV15 and TRBJ2-1; TRBD2 might be the D (5 bases). V lost 0 bases, J lost 3 bases, and 15 bases lay in between. Germline lookup yields CDR1 LNHNV and CDR2 YYDKDF (reference sequence). This CDR3 spans 17 amino acids. The DNA of the CDR3 is TGTGCCACCAGCAGAGATCTGCCCGGGAAAATCTACAATGAGCAGTTCTTC. The encoded protein is CATSRDLPGKIYNEQFF.

This clonotype was found a few times. The chain uses TRBV20-1 and TRBJ2-3, with D possibly being TRBD1 (5 bases). V shed 2 bases and J shed 1 base, with 10 bases lying between them. Looked up from germline, CDR1 is DFQATT and CDR2 is SNEGSKA (reference sequence). The CDR3 runs 14 residues. The CDR3 coding sequence is TGCAGTGCTAGAAACCAGGGTGGCACAGATACGCAGTATTTT. The encoded protein is CSARNQGGTDTQYF.

The chain is built from TRBV6-4 and TRBJ2-3, with D perhaps TRBD2 (5 bases). This CDR3 contains 16 residues. CDR1 and CDR2 (germline): MRHNA, SNTAGT. V lost 2 bases and J 1 base, leaving 13 bases between the germline ends. For the CDR3, the DNA is TGTGCCAGCAGTGACAAGAGCGGAGTCGGCACAGATACGCAGTATTTT. This encodes CASSDKSGVGTDTQYF.

This chain connects TRBV4-1 to TRBJ2-1; the D is unclear. Trimming left V 10 bases short and J 7 bases short, with 14 bases between. Germline CDR1 reads MGHRA; CDR2 reads YSYEKL. This CDR3 region has 12 residues. The CDR3 reads CATQGGRNEQFF. For the CDR3, the DNA is TGCGCCACCCAAGGCGGACGGAATGAGCAGTTCTTC.

This clonotype was detected many times. The CDR3 is CSVGWEQFF. DNA of the CDR3: TGCAGTGTTGGTTGGGAGCAGTTCTTC. The chain joins TRBV20-1 to TRBJ2-1; D unclear. Germline V gives CDR1 DFQATT, CDR2 SNEGSKA (reference sequence). Trimming took off 7 bases at V and 10 bases at J, with 8 bases between the two ends. The CDR3 extends over 9 amino acids.

This clonotype appeared many times. The chain carries TRBV11-2 and TRBJ2-7, with 7 bases lining up with TRBD1. V lost 5 bases to trimming and J lost 0 bases; unmatched junction nucleotides: 7. The CDR3 totals 15 residues. Germline V gene data show CDR1 as SGHAT and CDR2 as FQNNGV. The CDR3 here is CASSPRQGSSYEQYF. The CDR3 DNA is TGTGCCAGCAGCCCCCGACAGGGAAGCTCCTACGAGCAGTACTTC.

This clonotype was picked up a small number of times. V usage is TRBV29-1 and J usage is TRBJ2-3, with 8 bases lining up with TRBD2. The germline CDR1 and CDR2 sequences are SQVTM and ANQGSEA. The J segment lost 4 bases and the V segment lost 3 bases, leaving 6 bases of the junction unmatched. This CDR3 spans 14 amino acids. This CDR3 is CSVDDAGGADTQYF. The DNA for the CDR3 is TGCAGCGTTGACGACGCGGGAGGCGCAGATACGCAGTATTTT.

This clonotype was seen repeatedly, ten times or more. J is TRBJ2-3 and V is TRBV7-9; D could derive from TRBD1 or TRBD2 (5 bases each). Germline loops: CDR1 SEHNR, CDR2 FQNEAQ (reference sequence). The V gene lost 5 bases and the J gene lost 3 bases, with 18 bases spanning the gap. The CDR3 runs 16 residues. The CDR3 region is CASSLHGTETTDTQYF. The CDR3 bases are TGTGCCAGCAGCCTCCACGGGACGGAGACAACAGATACGCAGTATTTT.

With respect to this clonotype: At one end the junction does not follow the germline gene, possibly because of a read error. V is TRBV5-1 and J is TRBJ2-3, with 8 bases fitting TRBD2. Germline V lookup: CDR1 SGHRS, CDR2 YFSETQ. The CDR3 consists of 16 residues. The CDR3 coding sequence is TGCGCCAGCGGCTTGGAACGGGGGGGTTCCACAGATACGCAGTATTTT. Its protein is CASGLERGGSTDTQYF.